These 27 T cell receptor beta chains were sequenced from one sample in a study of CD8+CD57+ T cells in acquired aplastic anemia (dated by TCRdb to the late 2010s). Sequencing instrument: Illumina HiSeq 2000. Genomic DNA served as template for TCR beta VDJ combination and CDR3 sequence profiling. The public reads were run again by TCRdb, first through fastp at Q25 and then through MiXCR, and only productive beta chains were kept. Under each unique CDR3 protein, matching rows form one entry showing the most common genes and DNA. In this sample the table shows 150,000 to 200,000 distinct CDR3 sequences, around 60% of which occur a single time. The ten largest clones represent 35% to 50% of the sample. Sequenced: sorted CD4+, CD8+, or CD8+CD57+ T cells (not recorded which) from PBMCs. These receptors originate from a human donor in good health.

CDR3 in DNA: TGTGCCAGCAGCTTGGAGGGCAGGGGGCAAGATGGCTACACCTTC. It translates to CASSLEGRGQDGYTF. This chain links TRBV5-8 with TRBJ1-2, with 8 bases that match TRBD1. In germline, CDR1 is SGHTS, CDR2 YDEGEE. This CDR3 is built from 15 residues. V was clipped by 0 bases and J by 6 bases; unmatched bases: 7.

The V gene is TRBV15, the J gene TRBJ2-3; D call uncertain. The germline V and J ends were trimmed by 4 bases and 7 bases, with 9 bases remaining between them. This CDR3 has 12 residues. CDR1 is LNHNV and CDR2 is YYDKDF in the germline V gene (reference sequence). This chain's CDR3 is CATSKLGNTQYF. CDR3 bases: TGTGCCACCAGCAAATTGGGGAATACGCAGTATTTT.

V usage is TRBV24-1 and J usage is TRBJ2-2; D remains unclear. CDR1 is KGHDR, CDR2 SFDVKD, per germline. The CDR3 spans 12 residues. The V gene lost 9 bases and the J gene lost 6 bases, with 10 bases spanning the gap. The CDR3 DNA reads TGTGCCACCTCTAGGAAGTCCGGGGAGCTGTTTTTT. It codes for CATSRKSGELFF.

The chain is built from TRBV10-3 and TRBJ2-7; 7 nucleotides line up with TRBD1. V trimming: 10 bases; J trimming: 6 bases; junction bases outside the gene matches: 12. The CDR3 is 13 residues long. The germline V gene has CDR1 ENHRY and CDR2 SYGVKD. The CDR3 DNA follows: TGTGCCACCCAGACAGGGTACTCTGGCGAGCAGTACTTC. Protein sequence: CATQTGYSGEQYF.

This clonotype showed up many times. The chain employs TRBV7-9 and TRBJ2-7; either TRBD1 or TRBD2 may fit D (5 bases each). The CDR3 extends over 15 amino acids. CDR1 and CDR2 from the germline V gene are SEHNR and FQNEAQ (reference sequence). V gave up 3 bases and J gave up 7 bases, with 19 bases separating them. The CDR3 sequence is CASSFSGAGPREQYF. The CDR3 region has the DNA TGTGCCAGCAGCTTCTCCGGGGCAGGACCTCGGGAGCAGTACTTC. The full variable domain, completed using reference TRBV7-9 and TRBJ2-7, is DTGVSQNPRHKITKRGQNVTFRCDPISEHNRLYWYRQTLGQGPEFLTYFQNEAQLEKSRLLSDRFSAERPKGSFSTLEIQRTEQGDSAMYLCASSFSGAGPREQYFGPGTRLTVT.

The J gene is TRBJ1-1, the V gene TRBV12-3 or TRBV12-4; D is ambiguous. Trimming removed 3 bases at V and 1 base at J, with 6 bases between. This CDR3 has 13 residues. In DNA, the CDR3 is TGTGCCAGCAGTTTCATGTGGAACACTGAAGCTTTCTTT. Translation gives CASSFMWNTEAFF.

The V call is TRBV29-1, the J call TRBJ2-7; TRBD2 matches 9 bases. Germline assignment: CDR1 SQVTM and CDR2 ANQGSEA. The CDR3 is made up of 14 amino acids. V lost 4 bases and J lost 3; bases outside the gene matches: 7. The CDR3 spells CSVALRLADYEQYF. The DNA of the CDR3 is TGCAGCGTTGCGCTACGACTAGCGGACTACGAGCAGTACTTC.

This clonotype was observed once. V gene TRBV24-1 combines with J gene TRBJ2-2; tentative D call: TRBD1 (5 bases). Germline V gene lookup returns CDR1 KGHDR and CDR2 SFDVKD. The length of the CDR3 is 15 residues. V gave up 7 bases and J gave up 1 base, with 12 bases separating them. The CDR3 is CATSPQGRNTGELFF. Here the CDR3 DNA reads TGTGCCACCAGCCCCCAGGGAAGGAACACCGGGGAGCTGTTTTTT.

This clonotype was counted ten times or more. The CDR3 here is CASSLTSGYISYEQYF. DNA of the CDR3: TGTGCCAGCAGTTTGACTAGCGGCTACATCTCCTACGAGCAGTACTTC. This chain connects TRBV7-8 to TRBJ2-7; 9 positions agree with TRBD2. Germline V gene sequence: CDR1 SGHVS, CDR2 FQNEAQ. V lost 6 bases to trimming and J lost 0 bases; unmatched junction nucleotides: 9. The CDR3 is 16 residues long.

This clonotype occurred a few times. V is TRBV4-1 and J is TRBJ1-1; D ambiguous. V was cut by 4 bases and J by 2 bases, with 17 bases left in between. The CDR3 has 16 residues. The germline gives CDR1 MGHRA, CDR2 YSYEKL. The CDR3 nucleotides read TGCGCCAGCAGCCCAGAATCGACTTTCGGTAACACTGAAGCTTTCTTT. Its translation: CASSPESTFGNTEAFF.

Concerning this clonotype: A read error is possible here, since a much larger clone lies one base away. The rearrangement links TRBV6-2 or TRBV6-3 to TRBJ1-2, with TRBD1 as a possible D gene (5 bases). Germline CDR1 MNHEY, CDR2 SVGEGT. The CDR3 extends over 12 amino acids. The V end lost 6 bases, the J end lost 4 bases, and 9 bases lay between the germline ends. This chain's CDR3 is CASRDNGYGYTF. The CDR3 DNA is TGTGCCAGCAGGGACAACGGCTATGGCTACACCTTC.

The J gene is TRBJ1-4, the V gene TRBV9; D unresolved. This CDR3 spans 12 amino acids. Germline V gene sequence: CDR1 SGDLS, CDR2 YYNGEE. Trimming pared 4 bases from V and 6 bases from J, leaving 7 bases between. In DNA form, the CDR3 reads TGTGCCAGCAGCAGGGCGGATGAAAAACTGTTTTTT. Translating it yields CASSRADEKLFF.

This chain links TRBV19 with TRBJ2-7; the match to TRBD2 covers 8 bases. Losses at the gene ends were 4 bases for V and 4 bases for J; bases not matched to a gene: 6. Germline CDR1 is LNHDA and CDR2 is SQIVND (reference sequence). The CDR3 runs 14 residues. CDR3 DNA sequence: TGTGCCAGTAGTAGGGGACTAGGAACTTACGAGCAGTACTTC. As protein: CASSRGLGTYEQYF.

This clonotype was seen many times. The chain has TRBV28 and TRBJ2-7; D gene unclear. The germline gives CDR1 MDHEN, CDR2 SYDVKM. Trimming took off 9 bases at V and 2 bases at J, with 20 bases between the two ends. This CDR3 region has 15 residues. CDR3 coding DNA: TGTGCCAGTATGCCACCGGGCTCGAATCCCTACGAGCAGTACTTC. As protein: CASMPPGSNPYEQYF.

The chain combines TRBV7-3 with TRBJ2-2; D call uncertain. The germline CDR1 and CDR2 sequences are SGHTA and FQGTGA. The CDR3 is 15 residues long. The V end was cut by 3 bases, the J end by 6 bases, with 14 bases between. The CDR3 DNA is TGTGCCAGCAGCTTGACCTTGACTGATTCCGGGGAGCTGTTTTTT. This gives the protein CASSLTLTDSGELFF.

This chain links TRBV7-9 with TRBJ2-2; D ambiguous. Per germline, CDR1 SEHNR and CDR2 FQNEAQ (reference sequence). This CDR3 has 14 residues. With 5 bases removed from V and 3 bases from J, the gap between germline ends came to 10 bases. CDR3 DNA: TGTGCCAGCAGCCCCACCACCGACACCGGGGAGCTGTTTTTT. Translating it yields CASSPTTDTGELFF.

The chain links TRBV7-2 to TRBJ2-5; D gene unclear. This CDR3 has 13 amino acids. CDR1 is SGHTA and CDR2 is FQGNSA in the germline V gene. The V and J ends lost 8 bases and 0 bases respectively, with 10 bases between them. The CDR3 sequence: CASCYRDQETQYF. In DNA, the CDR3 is TGTGCCAGCTGCTACAGAGACCAAGAGACCCAGTACTTC.

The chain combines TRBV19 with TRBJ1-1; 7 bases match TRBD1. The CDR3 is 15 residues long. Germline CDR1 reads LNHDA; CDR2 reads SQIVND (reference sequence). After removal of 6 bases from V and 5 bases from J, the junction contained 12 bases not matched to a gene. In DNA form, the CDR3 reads TGTGCCAGTAGGAACAAACAGGGGTTCAGGACTGAAGCTTTCTTT. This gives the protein CASRNKQGFRTEAFF. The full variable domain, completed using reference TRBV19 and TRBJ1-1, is DGGITQSPKYLFRKEGQNVTLSCEQNLNHDAMYWYRQDPGQGLRLIYYSQIVNDFQKGDIAEGYSVSREKKESFPLTVTSAQKNPTAFYLCASRNKQGFRTEAFFGQGTRLTVV.

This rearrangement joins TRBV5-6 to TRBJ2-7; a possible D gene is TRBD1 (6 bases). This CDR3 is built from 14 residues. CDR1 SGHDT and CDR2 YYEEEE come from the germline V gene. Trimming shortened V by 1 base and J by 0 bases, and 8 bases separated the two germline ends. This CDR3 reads CASSLTGFSYEQYF. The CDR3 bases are TGTGCCAGCAGCTTGACAGGGTTCTCCTACGAGCAGTACTTC.

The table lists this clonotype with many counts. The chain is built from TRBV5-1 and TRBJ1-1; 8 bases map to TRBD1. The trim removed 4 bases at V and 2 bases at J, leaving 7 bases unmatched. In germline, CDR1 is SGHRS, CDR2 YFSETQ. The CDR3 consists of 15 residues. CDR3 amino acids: CASSLRTGRNTEAFF. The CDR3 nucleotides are TGCGCCAGCAGCCTGAGGACAGGGCGAAACACTGAAGCTTTCTTT. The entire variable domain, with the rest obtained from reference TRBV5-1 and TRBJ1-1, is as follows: KAGVTQTPRYLIKTRGQQVTLSCSPISGHRSVSWYQQTPGQGLQFLFEYFSETQRNKGNFPGRFSGRQFSNSRSEMNVSTLELGDSALYLCASSLRTGRNTEAFFGQGTRLTVV.

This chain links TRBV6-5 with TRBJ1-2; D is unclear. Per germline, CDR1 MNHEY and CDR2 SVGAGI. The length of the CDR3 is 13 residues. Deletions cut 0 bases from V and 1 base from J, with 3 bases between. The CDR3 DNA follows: TGTGCCAGCAGTTACTCGGTTAACTATGGCTACACCTTC. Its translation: CASSYSVNYGYTF.

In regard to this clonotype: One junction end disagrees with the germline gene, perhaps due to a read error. CDR3 DNA: TGTGCCGCCAGTGCCATCACAGATACGCAGTATTTT. Its protein product is CAASAITDTQYF. The chain carries TRBV24-1 and TRBJ2-3, with D uncertain. CDR1 is KGHDR, CDR2 SFDVKD, per germline. The CDR3 runs 12 residues.

The CDR3 here is CSAGQGSNEQYF. CDR3 nucleotide sequence: TGCAGCGCGGGACAGGGTAGCAACGAGCAGTACTTC. The chain has TRBV29-1 and TRBJ2-7; TRBD1 aligns across 9 bases. The CDR3 is 12 residues long. Per germline, CDR1 SQVTM and CDR2 ANQGSEA. Trimming removed 7 bases from V and 5 bases from J; junction bases left unmatched: 6.

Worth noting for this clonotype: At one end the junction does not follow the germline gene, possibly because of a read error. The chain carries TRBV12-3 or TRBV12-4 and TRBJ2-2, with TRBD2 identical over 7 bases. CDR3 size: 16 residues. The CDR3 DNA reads TGTGCCGGCAGTTACTCGGGACTACCGAACACCGGGGAGCTGTTTTTT. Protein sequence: CAGSYSGLPNTGELFF.

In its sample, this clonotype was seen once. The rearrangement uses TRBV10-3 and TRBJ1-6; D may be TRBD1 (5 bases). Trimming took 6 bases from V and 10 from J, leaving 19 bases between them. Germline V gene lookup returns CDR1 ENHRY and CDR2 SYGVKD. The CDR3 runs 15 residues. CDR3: CAISQEEGLGSPLHF. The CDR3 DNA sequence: TGTGCCATCAGCCAAGAGGAGGGGCTGGGCTCACCCCTCCACTTT.

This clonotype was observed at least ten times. The CDR3 DNA reads as TGTGCCAGCAGTTACGGACTAGCGGGAGACGAGCAGTACTTC. As protein: CASSYGLAGDEQYF. The chain couples TRBV6-5 to TRBJ2-7, with TRBD2 matching 13 bases. Germline CDR1 is MNHEY and CDR2 is SVGAGI. J was trimmed by 5 bases and V by 2 bases; bases with no gene match: 0. The CDR3 has 14 amino acids.

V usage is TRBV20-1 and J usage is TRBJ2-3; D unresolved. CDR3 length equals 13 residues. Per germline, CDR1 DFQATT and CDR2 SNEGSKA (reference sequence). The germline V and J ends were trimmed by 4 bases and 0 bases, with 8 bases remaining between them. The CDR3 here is CSAKRTSTDTQYF. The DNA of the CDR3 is TGCAGTGCTAAGAGGACCAGCACAGATACGCAGTATTTT.